This is a list of T cell receptor beta chains from one sample in a study of blood T cell repertoires in COVID-19. TCRdb's table, derived via immunoSEQ multiplex PCR, lists solely in-frame clones and lacks some. The sample includes 250,000 or so clones, roughly four fifths seen only once; the top ten take approximately 1.9%. Sequenced sample: peripheral blood. These receptors were obtained from an elderly woman with acute or convalescent COVID-19. Each CDR3 is given with its conserved first and last residue. D genes are given only for firm matches. For some rows the clone size is stated as once, few or many, or as a class when expanded; others skip it.

j_call v_call clone_size d_call cdr3_nt cdr3_aa
TRBJ2-3 TRBV6-2/TRBV6-3 few TRBD2 TGTGCCAGCAGTTACAGGGCGGGAGGGTCAGATACGCAGTATTTT CASSYRAGGSDTQYF
TRBJ2-7 TRBV28 . . TGTGCCAGCAGTCCGACCTCGGGACATCGATCCTACGAGCAGTACTTC CASSPTSGHRSYEQYF
TRBJ2-1 TRBV6-4 once . TGTGCCAGCAGTGAGGGCAGCGGCCCCTACAATGAGCAGTTCTTC CASSEGSGPYNEQFF
TRBJ1-5 TRBV19 . . TGTGCCAGTGAAGGGGGGGTCAATCAGCCCCAGCATTTT CASEGGVNQPQHF
TRBJ1-1 TRBV5-5 . TRBD1 TGTGCCAGCAGCTTGTCGAGACAGGGTGGCACTGAAGCTTTCTTT CASSLSRQGGTEAFF
TRBJ1-2 TRBV28 . . TGTGCCAGCAGTGTACAACAGAATGGCTACACCTTC CASSVQQNGYTF
TRBJ1-2 TRBV5-6 . . TGTGCCAGCAAACGGGGTGGGGAATCTATCTATGGCTACACCTTC CASKRGGESIYGYTF
TRBJ2-5 TRBV7-9 . . TGTGCCAGCAGCTTCAACCAAGAGACCCAGTACTTC CASSFNQETQYF
TRBJ1-2 TRBV6-2/TRBV6-3 once TRBD1 TGTGCCAGCAGTACAGGGGACCAGAGGGGCTACACCTTC CASSTGDQRGYTF
TRBJ2-3 TRBV19 . . TGTGCCAGTAGTATCGGGAGTTCAGATACGCAGTATTTT CASSIGSSDTQYF
TRBJ1-2 TRBV19 . TRBD1 TGTGCCAGTAGTATAAACAGACAGGGGGTCTATGGCTACACCTTC CASSINRQGVYGYTF
TRBJ1-5 TRBV6-1 few . TGTGCCAGCAGTGAAGGTTTACCGGGAAGCAATCAGCCCCAGCATTTT CASSEGLPGSNQPQHF
TRBJ2-5 TRBV18 . . TGTGCCAGCTCACCCGGGACAATCGAAGAGACCCAGTACTTC CASSPGTIEETQYF
TRBJ2-5 TRBV7-2 . TRBD2 TGTGCCAGCAGCTTAGTGGGACTAAGGGATCAAGAGACCCAGTACTTC CASSLVGLRDQETQYF
TRBJ2-7 TRBV12-3/TRBV12-4 . . TGTGCCAGCAGTTTAACGGCGGCCTTCGAGCAGTACTTC CASSLTAAFEQYF
TRBJ2-5 TRBV12-5 . . TGTGCTAGTGGTCCCGGGACAAACCAAGAGACCCAGTACTTC CASGPGTNQETQYF
TRBJ2-2 TRBV4-1 few . TGCGCCAGCAGCCAAAAAATGGGACTGCAAAACACCGGGGAGCTGTTTTTT CASSQKMGLQNTGELFF
TRBJ1-5 TRBV15 . . TGTGCCACCAGCAGAGACGGGGGTCAGCCCCAGCATTTT CATSRDGGQPQHF
TRBJ2-3 TRBV2 . TRBD1 TGTGCCAGCAGTACCCGGACAGGGGGCACAGATACGCAGTATTTT CASSTRTGGTDTQYF
TRBJ2-7 TRBV28 . . TGTGCCAGCAGACCGACAGCACCGAGCTCCTACGAGCAGTACTTC CASRPTAPSSYEQYF
TRBJ2-2 TRBV18 . . TGTGCCAGCTCACCACTCGGAGGAGGGGCGAACACCGGGGAGCTGTTTTTT CASSPLGGGANTGELFF
TRBJ1-2 TRBV7-9 . TRBD1 TGTGCCAGCACCCAACAGGGGCAAGGCTACACCTTC CASTQQGQGYTF
TRBJ2-3 TRBV3-1/TRBV3-2 . TRBD2 TGTGCCAGCAGCCCCTTAGCGGGGAGAGATACGCAGTATTTT CASSPLAGRDTQYF
TRBJ2-4 TRBV3-1/TRBV3-2 . TRBD2 TGTGCCAGCAGCCAACGACTAGCGGGACCGAAGTACTTC CASSQRLAGPKYF